This TCR beta chain was sequenced during a study of T-cell memory formation after mild COVID-19. Study results and caveats: A balance of CD4 and CD8 characterized clones contracting day 15 to 85, whereas later expanders leaned CD4+. Those CD4+ clones that contracted were mainly in CM and EM (CD8+ ones in EMRA). Detection of some responders pre-infection suggested pre-existing cross-reactive memory T cells participated.

A remark on this clonotype: Its cognate antigen is unknown.

This CDR3 has 11 residues. Germline V gene sequence: CDR1 DFQATT, CDR2 SNEGSKA (reference sequence). V lost 4 bases and J 3 bases, leaving 6 bases between the germline ends. One entry per CDR3 protein results from TCRdb running MiXCR on the 5' RACE reads. The table lists around 200,000 distinct CDR3 sequences, about 27% of them singletons. The sequence derives from an adult woman who had mild COVID-19 (a few samples of this study predate the infection). Cell type and time point are not known. The sequencing sample was made of PBMCs or a T cell subset sorted from them (not recorded which). The chain combines TRBV20-1 with TRBJ1-2; possible D gene TRBD1, 6 bases. The CDR3 DNA follows: TGCAGTGCTACAGGGGACTATGGCTACACCTTC. Its protein is CSATGDYGYTF.